The source of this T cell receptor (beta chain) is a study of blood T cell repertoires in COVID-19 (dated by TCRdb to 2019 to 2021). Looking at the study overall: Samples covering the acute and convalescent phases of COVID-19 were provided by collaborators in the United States, Italy and Spain. The prospective study material was composed of cDNA or gDNA derived from T cells, B-cell-depleted T cells, or PBMCs. Deeply sampled blood TCRbeta repertoires from subjects exposed to, actively infected with, or recovered from COVID-19 were included in the dataset. A freely available public database, intended as a resource for researchers studying the immune response to SARS-CoV-2, is where the repertoires were released. The samples were drawn from two sources: the first 160 participants of the ongoing ImmuneRACE study, and over 1,000 subjects contributed by 6 global collaborators. The sample metadata nearly always contained a de-identified subject ID, COVID-19 status, age in years and sex. Where available, HLA class I and class II types were taken from metadata supplied by the sample provider and were not determined by assay-based typing.

Overall results and qualifications from the work: The amount of clinical and demographic metadata varied by source and participant and was provided uncurated.

Germline trimming: 0 bases from V, 4 bases from J; junction bases outside gene matches: 6. CDR1 and CDR2 are drawn from the germline V gene: LGHNA, YNFKEQ. Including cysteine and phenylalanine, the CDR3 has 16 amino acids. Only CDR3 DNA remains: 48 bases, in frame from the first base. Whole blood was collected in K2EDTA tubes by collaborating institutions according to the institutions' own protocols. For TCRbeta analysis, collaborator samples were shipped as frozen whole blood, as isolated PBMCs, or as DNA extracted from either sample type. TCRbeta CDR3 regions were amplified from genomic DNA using the immunoSEQ Assay, a bias-controlled multiplex PCR. The paper's data handling went like this. Within the assay, amplification of reference gene primers was used to estimate how many nucleated cells each sample contained. To quantify the absolute abundance of each unique TCRbeta CDR3 rearrangement, sequence reads were collapsed and filtered. For each sample, productive Simpson clonality was calculated by taking the square root of Simpson's diversity index across productive rearrangements. TCRdb carries this immuneACCESS record with in-frame sequences only. Its versions omit some clonotypes, under half of them owing to an unresolved V gene in the studies checked, with the rest unexplained. That table supplies the V and J calls and clone size; D and trimming were determined from the DNA. This sample is represented by under 150,000 clones; approximately 84% of them were singletons. The ten largest account for over 6% of the sample.

A note on this clone: Its antigen is currently not known. Nothing much larger sits one base from this clone, and base qualities are not available.

The sequence was collected from a man in his 70s with active or convalescent COVID-19. The V gene is TRBV4-2 and the J gene is TRBJ2-5, with 9 middle bases fitting TRBD2. The sequenced sample consisted of peripheral blood. DNA sequence: TGTGCCAGCAGCCAAGAGATGCGGGGGGGCCTAGAGACCCAGTACTTC. This codes for CASSQEMRGGLETQYF.